Listed here are 28 T cell receptor beta chains from one sample, sequenced in a study of regulatory T cells in long-lasting Graves disease. Building the TCR beta libraries relied on iRepertoire HTBI primers, and CDR3 regions underwent Arm-PCR. In TCRdb, the multiplex PCR reads were re-called with MiXCR into one record per CDR3 protein. The sample has about 430,000 distinct CDR3 sequences, around 16% seen once; the top ten hold about 8%. Time point noted: newly diagnosed GD, antithyroid drugs for less than 3 months. From RNA extracted from PBMCs, the TCR library was made. These data were likewise used in another study, on T cells in Graves' hyperthyroidism and ophthalmopathy.

The sample was peripheral blood mononuclear cells (PBMCs), taken at new diagnosis, from a patient treated with antithyroid drugs. These receptors were collected from a woman in her thirties or forties with Graves disease.

The rearrangement links TRBV12-3 or TRBV12-4 to TRBJ1-5, with D perhaps TRBD1 (6 bases). This CDR3 contains 15 residues. V gave up 3 bases and J gave up 5 bases, with 14 bases separating them. The CDR3: CASSFLGAADQPQHF. DNA of the CDR3: TGTGCCAGCAGTTTTTTGGGGGCAGCTGATCAGCCCCAGCATTTT.

This clonotype was recorded many times. The V and J genes are TRBV28 and TRBJ2-1, with TRBD1 matching 8 bases. V was pared by 5 bases and J by 2 bases, with 8 bases of the junction left unmatched. The germline CDR1 and CDR2 sequences are MDHEN and SYDVKM. CDR3 length: 16 amino acids. CDR3 amino acids: CASSTPHRGAYNEQFF. The DNA of the CDR3 is TGTGCCAGCAGTACCCCACACAGGGGGGCCTACAATGAGCAGTTCTTC.

This clonotype was counted many times. V and J are TRBV20-1 and TRBJ1-1, with unresolved D. Per the germline V gene, CDR1 is DFQATT and CDR2 is SNEGSKA (reference sequence). The ends were cut back, 4 bases at V and 1 base at J, with 7 bases in the middle. This CDR3 is 12 amino acids long. The CDR3 here is CSANNQNTEAFF. The CDR3 DNA sequence: TGCAGTGCTAACAACCAGAACACTGAAGCTTTCTTT.

This clonotype was seen repeatedly, ten times or more. The genes are TRBV28 and TRBJ2-1; TRBD2 is a possible D gene (5 bases). The V end was cut by 4 bases, the J end by 10 bases, with 14 bases between. Germline CDR1 and CDR2: MDHEN and SYDVKM. This CDR3 contains 13 residues. CDR3 in DNA: TGTGCCAGCAGTTCCCCCGACTATAAGGAGCAGTTCTTC. Protein sequence: CASSSPDYKEQFF. Together with reference TRBV28 and TRBJ2-1, the CDR3 gives the full variable domain: DVKVTQSSRYLVKRTGEKVFLECVQDMDHENMFWYRQDPGLGLRLIYFSYDVKMKEKGDIPEGYSVSREKKERFSLILESASTNQTSMYLCASSSPDYKEQFFGPGTRLTVL.

This clonotype has a count of ten or more. The chain joins TRBV12-3 or TRBV12-4 to TRBJ2-1, with D possibly TRBD2 on 6 matching bases. The germline V and J ends were trimmed by 7 bases and 3 bases, with 13 bases remaining between them. This CDR3 is 14 amino acids long. Here the CDR3 DNA reads TGTGCCAGCACCGAACTAGCTCTCTACAATGAGCAGTTCTTC. Protein: CASTELALYNEQFF.

Many counts were recorded for this clonotype. The chain uses TRBV6-2 or TRBV6-3 and TRBJ2-1; TRBD2 is a possible D gene (5 bases). From germline, CDR1 is MNHEY and CDR2 SVGEGT. The CDR3 runs to 13 residues. Trimming stripped 0 bases from V and 12 bases from J, with 12 bases between. CDR3 sequence reads: CASSYSLYGVQFF. The CDR3 coding sequence is TGTGCCAGCAGTTACTCTCTTTACGGGGTGCAGTTCTTC.

The table lists this clonotype with a few counts. V and J are TRBV20-1 and TRBJ1-5; D gene unclear. The V end was cut by 0 bases, the J end by 3 bases, with 9 bases between. The CDR3 has 14 residues. Germline V lookup: CDR1 DFQATT, CDR2 SNEGSKA (reference sequence). The CDR3 DNA follows: TGCAGTGCTAGAGAAGGCAGCTACAATCAGCCCCAGCATTTT. It codes for CSAREGSYNQPQHF.

This clonotype was detected ten times or more. J is TRBJ2-7 and V is TRBV24-1; D is unresolved. The germline V gene encodes CDR1 KGHDR and CDR2 SFDVKD. CDR3 size: 14 residues. V lost 10 bases and J lost 2, with 17 bases in between. CDR3 in DNA: TGTGCCACTATTGCCCCGGCGACCACCTACGAGCAGTACTTC. Residues: CATIAPATTYEQYF.

In the case of this clonotype: A much larger clone lies one base from this, so it may be a read error. The chain is built from TRBV9 and TRBJ1-1, with a weak D call TRBD1 (6 bases). This CDR3 comprises 15 residues. Germline CDR1 SGDLS, CDR2 YYNGEE. CDR3 bases: TGTGCCAGCAGCCTTCAGGGGTGGTCGAACACTAAAGCTTTCTTT. Protein product: CASSLQGWSNTKAFF.

This clonotype occurred many times. This chain uses TRBV6-1 with TRBJ2-3, with 9 nucleotides matching TRBD2. V lost 5 bases, J lost 1 base, and 4 bases stayed unmatched. The CDR3 totals 15 residues. Per germline, CDR1 MNHNS and CDR2 SASEGT. For the CDR3, the DNA is TGTGCCAGCAGTCCGGTAGCGGGGGGCACAGATACGCAGTATTTT. As protein: CASSPVAGGTDTQYF.

This clonotype was picked up many times. The DNA for the CDR3 is TGTGCCAGCAGTTACGAACAGGGGGCTAGTCCCTCTTTCGAGCAGTTCTTC. Translating gives CASSYEQGASPSFEQFF. The V and J genes are TRBV6-5 and TRBJ2-1; 9 bases are a match to TRBD1. The germline V gene encodes CDR1 MNHEY and CDR2 SVGAGI. The CDR3 is 17 amino acids. V was pared by 2 bases and J by 10 bases, with 15 bases of the junction left unmatched.

This clonotype has a count of ten or more. V usage is TRBV11-2 and J usage is TRBJ2-2; no clear D gene. CDR3 length equals 14 residues. Germline loops: CDR1 SGHAT, CDR2 FQNNGV. Trimming cost V 6 bases and J 3 bases, with 11 bases left between them. The CDR3 sequence is CASRTMADTGELFF. In nucleotides, the CDR3 is TGTGCCAGCAGGACGATGGCGGACACCGGGGAGCTGTTTTTT.

This clonotype was found many times. This chain links TRBV5-1 with TRBJ2-5; D may be TRBD1 (6 bases). The length of the CDR3 is 13 residues. The germline V gene has CDR1 SGHRS and CDR2 YFSETQ. V was trimmed by 6 bases and J by 5 bases, leaving 14 bases between them. For the CDR3, the DNA is TGCGCCAGCAAGCCCGGGACATATGAGACCCAGTACTTC. Encoded protein: CASKPGTYETQYF. The full variable domain, rest sourced from reference TRBV5-1 and TRBJ2-5, is KAGVTQTPRYLIKTRGQQVTLSCSPISGHRSVSWYQQTPGQGLQFLFEYFSETQRNKGNFPGRFSGRQFSNSRSEMNVSTLELGDSALYLCASKPGTYETQYFGPGTRLLVL.

The gene calls are TRBV24-1 and TRBJ2-7, with 7 bases fitting TRBD1. The CDR3 runs 16 residues. Trimming at V came to 0 bases and at J to 4 bases, leaving 8 bases not matched to a gene. Looked up from germline, CDR1 is KGHDR and CDR2 is SFDVKD. For the CDR3, the DNA is TGTGCCACCAGTGATTTGGATCCTCCAGGGGGATACGAGCAGTACTTC. Translated: CATSDLDPPGGYEQYF.

V and J are TRBV7-9 and TRBJ1-3; D is unclear. There are 15 residues in the CDR3. CDR1 and CDR2 from the germline V gene are SEHNR and FQNEAQ (reference sequence). V lost 6 bases to trimming and J lost 0 bases, with 12 bases between them. CDR3 nucleotide sequence: TGTGCCAGCAGAAGAGTGGGTTACTCTGGAAACACCATATATTTT. Its protein is CASRRVGYSGNTIYF.

This clonotype was seen at least ten times. This chain joins TRBV19 and TRBJ2-4; maybe TRBD2 (6 bases). Germline loops: CDR1 LNHDA, CDR2 SQIVND (reference sequence). This CDR3 spans 15 amino acids. V was clipped by 3 bases and J by 15 bases, with 24 bases between them. The CDR3 bases are TGTGCCAGTAGTATCGCCCCCGGGACTCCAGGCGAGTGGTACTTC. It is translated as CASSIAPGTPGEWYF.

This clonotype was detected ten times or more. The chain employs TRBV29-1 and TRBJ2-3, with 7 bases aligning to TRBD2. This CDR3 region has 14 residues. CDR1 and CDR2 (germline): SQVTM, ANQGSEA. The V gene end was trimmed by 4 bases and the J gene end by 1 base; junction bases not matched to a gene: 5. DNA of the CDR3: TGCAGCGTTGGCGGGAGAGGAGGCACAGATACGCAGTATTTT. Amino acid sequence: CSVGGRGGTDTQYF.

The rearrangement uses TRBV28 and TRBJ2-5, with 9 bases lining up with TRBD1. The CDR3 is 16 residues long. The junction had 14 bases not matched to a gene; V was cut back by 7 bases and J by 5 bases. Germline lookup yields CDR1 MDHEN and CDR2 SYDVKM. CDR3 residues: CASTYAGTGNTETQYF. In DNA form, the CDR3 reads TGTGCCAGCACCTACGCCGGGACAGGGAATACGGAGACCCAGTACTTC.

This clonotype has a handful of counts. The chain recombines TRBV4-2 with TRBJ2-3; TRBD2 matches at 7 bases. The CDR3 is 17 residues long. Germline V gene lookup returns CDR1 LGHNA and CDR2 YNFKEQ. J was trimmed by 0 bases and V by 1 base; bases with no gene match: 7. CDR3 coding DNA: TGTGCCAGCAGCCAAGCCGGGGGAGGGTTTAGCACAGATACGCAGTATTTT. This sequence encodes CASSQAGGGFSTDTQYF.

Of note for this clonotype: It may be a read error: a sequence one base away is much more abundant. J is TRBJ2-1 and V is TRBV2; D is tentatively TRBD1 or TRBD2 (6 bases each). The end of the DNA fits TRBJ2-5 better, so the J call may be wrong. CDR3 length: 14 residues. The V gene's germline CDR1 is SNHLY and CDR2 FYNNEI. CDR3 region: CASKGGGLWEAQYF. CDR3 DNA sequence: TGTGCCAGCAAGGGGGGCGGACTTTGGGAGGCCCAGTACTTC.

This clonotype was detected many times. This chain links TRBV28 with TRBJ2-2, with 7 bases aligning to TRBD1. CDR3 length: 14 amino acids. CDR1 MDHEN and CDR2 SYDVKM come from the germline V gene. The J segment lost 7 bases and the V segment lost 5 bases, leaving 7 bases of the junction unmatched. CDR3 nucleotide sequence: TGTGCCAGCAGTACTACAGGGGAGATCGGGGAGCTGTTTTTT. As protein: CASSTTGEIGELFF.

The V call is TRBV6-2 or TRBV6-3, the J call TRBJ1-5; TRBD1 aligns across 9 bases. With V trimmed by 7 bases and J by 2 bases, 12 bases remained unmatched. The CDR3 runs 17 residues. Per the germline V gene, CDR1 is MNHEY and CDR2 is SVGEGT. Here the CDR3 reads CASTEILTGGGNQPQHF. Written as DNA, the CDR3 is TGTGCCAGCACCGAGATCCTGACAGGGGGGGGCAATCAGCCCCAGCATTTT.

At least ten counts were recorded for this clonotype. V gene TRBV20-1 combines with J gene TRBJ1-1; tentative D call: TRBD1 (6 bases). Germline V lookup: CDR1 DFQATT, CDR2 SNEGSKA (reference sequence). The CDR3 is made up of 15 amino acids. V gave up 0 bases and J gave up 0 bases, with 11 bases separating them. The CDR3 region has the DNA TGCAGTGCTAGAGACTTCAGGGGACTGAACACTGAAGCTTTCTTT. As protein: CSARDFRGLNTEAFF.

This clonotype has ten or more counts. V usage is TRBV12-3 or TRBV12-4 and J usage is TRBJ2-5; 9 bases align to TRBD2. Trimming cost V 6 bases and J 0 bases; bases outside gene matches: 5. The length of the CDR3 is 15 residues. CDR3 DNA: TGTGCCAGCAGGACTAGCGGAGCTTACCAAGAGACCCAGTACTTC. Translation gives CASRTSGAYQETQYF.

The gene calls are TRBV7-2 and TRBJ2-7, with D unclear. From germline, CDR1 is SGHTA and CDR2 FQGNSA. The length of the CDR3 is 13 residues. V was cut by 4 bases and J by 0 bases, with 7 bases left in between. The CDR3 DNA sequence: TGTGCCAGCAGCTCCACTGTCTCCTACGAGCAGTACTTC. Protein: CASSSTVSYEQYF. Full variable domain (remainder filled in from reference TRBV7-2 and TRBJ2-7): GAGVSQSPSNKVTEKGKDVELRCDPISGHTALYWYRQSLGQGLEFLIYFQGNSAPDKSGLPSDRFSAERTGGSVSTLTIQRTQQEDSAVYLCASSSTVSYEQYFGPGTRLTVT.

This clonotype was observed at least ten times. The chain joins TRBV7-8 to TRBJ1-5; TRBD1 agrees at 7 bases. V dropped 2 bases and J dropped 0; count of bases not matched to a gene: 4. This CDR3 region has 16 residues. Germline CDR1 and CDR2: SGHVS and FQNEAQ. The CDR3 region is CASSLTGTDSNQPQHF. CDR3 in DNA: TGTGCCAGCAGCTTAACGGGGACAGATAGCAATCAGCCCCAGCATTTT.

This clonotype was counted ten times or more. This chain connects TRBV7-9 to TRBJ2-3; maybe TRBD2 (6 bases). The CDR3 consists of 16 residues. The V end was cut by 1 base, the J end by 0 bases, with 11 bases between. Germline CDR1 and CDR2: SEHNR and FQNEAQ (reference sequence). The CDR3 DNA sequence: TGTGCCAGCAGCTTAGACGGAGGGCGGAGCACAGATACGCAGTATTTT. Amino acids: CASSLDGGRSTDTQYF.

The chain carries TRBV5-4 and TRBJ1-1; TRBD1 might be the D (5 bases). The CDR3 length is 13 residues. CDR1 and CDR2 from the germline V gene are SGHNT and YYREEE (reference sequence). Trimming pared 0 bases from V and 7 bases from J, leaving 10 bases between. CDR3 loop: CASSLELGDEAFF. The CDR3 DNA is TGTGCCAGCAGCTTGGAGTTGGGGGATGAAGCTTTCTTT.